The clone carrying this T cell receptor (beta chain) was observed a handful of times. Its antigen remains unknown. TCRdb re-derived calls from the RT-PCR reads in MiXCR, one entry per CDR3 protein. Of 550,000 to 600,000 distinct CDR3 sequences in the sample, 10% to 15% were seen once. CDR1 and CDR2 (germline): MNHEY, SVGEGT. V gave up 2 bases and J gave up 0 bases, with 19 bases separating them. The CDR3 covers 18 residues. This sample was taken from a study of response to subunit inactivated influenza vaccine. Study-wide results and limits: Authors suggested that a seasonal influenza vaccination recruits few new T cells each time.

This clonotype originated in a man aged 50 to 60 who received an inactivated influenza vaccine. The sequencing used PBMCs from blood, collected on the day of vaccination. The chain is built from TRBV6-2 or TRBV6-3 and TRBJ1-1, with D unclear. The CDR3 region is CASSYTNHDTFMNTEAFF. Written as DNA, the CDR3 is TGTGCCAGCAGTTACACCAACCACGATACCTTCATGAACACTGAAGCTTTCTTT.